Below, one T cell receptor beta chain is given with its context. No antigen is known for it. Assaying covered about 10^5 TCR templates per sample. Produced via immunoSEQ multiplex PCR; TCRdb's table is partial and in-frame only. The table shows 99,000 or so clones, with just under 95% occurring only once. These data belong to a study of siplizumab effects on memory and regulatory T cells. Overall study findings and caveats: The study found that siplizumab significantly reduced alloreactive sequences traceable to unstimulated CD4+ memory cells.

Trimming took 4 bases from V and 0 from J, leaving 8 bases between them. The CDR3 length is 15 residues. Germline loops: CDR1 SGHRS, CDR2 YFSETQ. This chain links TRBV5-1 with TRBJ2-6; no clear D gene. The source is a human donor in good health. Sequences were obtained from non-Treg CD4+ T cells sorted from blood. The CDR3 protein is CASSQASSGANVLTF. In DNA, the CDR3 is TGCGCCAGCAGCCAAGCTAGCTCTGGGGCCAACGTCCTGACTTTC.